This T cell receptor beta chain emerged from a study of T cells in Graves' hyperthyroidism and ophthalmopathy. This clonotype has at least ten counts. Its target is not known. Amplification of TCR beta CDR3 regions was performed using RNA transcripts as template. With the HTBI primer set, the TCR CDR3 went through a first round of RT-PCR. One entry per CDR3 protein results from TCRdb running MiXCR on the multiplex PCR reads. Here the sample spans roughly 700,000 distinct CDR3 sequences, roughly 17% being singletons. Study-level findings and limits: Among clonotypes expanded in thyroid above 0.001, most were also found in blood.

Sequenced sample: blood. The sequence was obtained from a man aged 45-65 years with Graves' hyperthyroidism.

Here the CDR3 reads CASSPGTVANYGYTF. The CDR3 DNA sequence: TGTGCCAGCAGTCCCGGGACGGTAGCTAACTATGGCTACACCTTC. J is TRBJ1-2 and V is TRBV27; the D gene is possibly TRBD1 (5 bases). The germline gives CDR1 MNHEY, CDR2 SMNVEV (reference sequence). The length of the CDR3 is 15 residues. V lost 5 bases and J 0 bases, leaving 13 bases between the germline ends.